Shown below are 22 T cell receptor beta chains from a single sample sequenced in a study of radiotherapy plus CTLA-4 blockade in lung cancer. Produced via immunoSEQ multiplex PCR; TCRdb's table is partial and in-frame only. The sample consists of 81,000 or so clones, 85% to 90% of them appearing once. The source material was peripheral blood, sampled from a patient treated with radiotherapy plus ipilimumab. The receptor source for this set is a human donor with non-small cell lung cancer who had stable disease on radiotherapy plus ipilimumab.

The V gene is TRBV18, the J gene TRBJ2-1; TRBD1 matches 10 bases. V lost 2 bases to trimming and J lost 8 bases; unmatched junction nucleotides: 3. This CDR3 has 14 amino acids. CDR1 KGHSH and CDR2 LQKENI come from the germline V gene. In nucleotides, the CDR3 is TGTGCCAGCTCACCAGGGACAGGGGTCCATGAGCAGTTCTTC. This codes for CASSPGTGVHEQFF.

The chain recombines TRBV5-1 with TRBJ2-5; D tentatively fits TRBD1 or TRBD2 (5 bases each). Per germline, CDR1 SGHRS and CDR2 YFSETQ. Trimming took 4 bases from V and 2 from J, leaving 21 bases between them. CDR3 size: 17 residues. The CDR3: CASSAYPGTGRQETQYF. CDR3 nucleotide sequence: TGCGCCAGCAGCGCCTACCCCGGGACCGGCAGGCAAGAGACCCAGTACTTC. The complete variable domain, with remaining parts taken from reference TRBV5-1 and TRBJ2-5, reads KAGVTQTPRYLIKTRGQQVTLSCSPISGHRSVSWYQQTPGQGLQFLFEYFSETQRNKGNFPGRFSGRQFSNSRSEMNVSTLELGDSALYLCASSAYPGTGRQETQYFGPGTRLLVL.

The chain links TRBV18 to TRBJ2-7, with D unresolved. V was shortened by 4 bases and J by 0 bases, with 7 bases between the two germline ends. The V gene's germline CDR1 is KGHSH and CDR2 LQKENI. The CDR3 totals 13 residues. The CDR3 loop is CASSRPNSYEQYF. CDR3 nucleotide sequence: TGTGCCAGCTCACGACCGAACTCCTACGAGCAGTACTTC.

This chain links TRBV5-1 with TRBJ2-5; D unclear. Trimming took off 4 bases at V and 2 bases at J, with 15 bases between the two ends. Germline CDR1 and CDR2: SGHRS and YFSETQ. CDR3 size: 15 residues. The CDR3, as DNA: TGCGCCAGCAGCGTACTCCGGGCGGCTCAAGAGACCCAGTACTTC. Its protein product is CASSVLRAAQETQYF.

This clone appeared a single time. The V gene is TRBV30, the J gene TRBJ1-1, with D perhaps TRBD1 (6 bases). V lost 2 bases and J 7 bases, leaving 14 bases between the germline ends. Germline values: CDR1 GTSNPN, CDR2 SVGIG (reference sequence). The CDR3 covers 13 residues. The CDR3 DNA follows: TGTGCCTGGAGTCCACAGGGAGAAAGTGAAGCTTTCTTT. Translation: CAWSPQGESEAFF.

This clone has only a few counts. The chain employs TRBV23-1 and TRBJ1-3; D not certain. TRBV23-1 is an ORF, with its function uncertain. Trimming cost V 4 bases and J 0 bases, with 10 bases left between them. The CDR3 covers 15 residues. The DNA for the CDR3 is TGCGCCAGCAGTCTTCCAGCGGACTCTGGAAACACCATATATTTT. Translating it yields CASSLPADSGNTIYF.

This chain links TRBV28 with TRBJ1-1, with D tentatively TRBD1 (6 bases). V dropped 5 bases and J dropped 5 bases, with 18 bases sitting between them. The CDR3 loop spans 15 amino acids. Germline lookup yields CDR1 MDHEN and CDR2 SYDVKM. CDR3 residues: CASSVPFGGRTEAFF. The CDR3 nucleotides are TGTGCCAGCAGTGTCCCGTTCGGGGGCCGGACTGAAGCTTTCTTT.

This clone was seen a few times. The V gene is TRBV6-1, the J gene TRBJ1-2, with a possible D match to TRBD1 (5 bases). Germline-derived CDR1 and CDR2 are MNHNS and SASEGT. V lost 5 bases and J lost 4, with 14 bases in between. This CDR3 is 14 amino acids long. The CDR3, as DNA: TGTGCCAGCAGTTTCCAGGGAGATGCCTATGGCTACACCTTC. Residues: CASSFQGDAYGYTF.

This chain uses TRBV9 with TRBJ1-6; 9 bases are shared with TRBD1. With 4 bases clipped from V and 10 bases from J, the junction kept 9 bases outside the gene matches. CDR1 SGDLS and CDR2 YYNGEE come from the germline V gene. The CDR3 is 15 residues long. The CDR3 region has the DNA TGTGCCAGCAGCTCCCCCGGGACAGGGTACTCACCCCTCCACTTT. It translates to CASSSPGTGYSPLHF. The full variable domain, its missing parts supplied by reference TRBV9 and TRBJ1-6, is DSGVTQTPKHLITATGQRVTLRCSPRSGDLSVYWYQQSLDQGLQFLIQYYNGEERAKGNILERFSAQQFPDLHSELNLSSLELGDSALYFCASSSPGTGYSPLHFGNGTRLTVT.

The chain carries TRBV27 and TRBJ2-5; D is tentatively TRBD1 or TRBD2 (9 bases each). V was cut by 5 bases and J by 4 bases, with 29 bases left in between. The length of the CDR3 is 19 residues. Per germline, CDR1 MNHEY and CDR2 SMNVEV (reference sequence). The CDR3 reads CASSPRDRAIAGEVETQYF. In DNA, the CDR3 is TGTGCCAGCAGTCCCCGGGACAGGGCGATAGCGGGGGAGGTAGAGACCCAGTACTTC.

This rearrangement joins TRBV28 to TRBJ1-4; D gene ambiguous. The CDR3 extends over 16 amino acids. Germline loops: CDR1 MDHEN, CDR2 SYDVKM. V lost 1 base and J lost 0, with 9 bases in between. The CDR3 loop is CASSLSGLATNEKLFF. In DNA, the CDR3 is TGTGCCAGCAGTTTATCTGGGCTTGCAACTAATGAAAAACTGTTTTTT.

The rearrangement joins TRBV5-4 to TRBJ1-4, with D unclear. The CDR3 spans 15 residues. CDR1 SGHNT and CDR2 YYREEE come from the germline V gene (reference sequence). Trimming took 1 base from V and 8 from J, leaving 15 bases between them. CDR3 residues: CASSLSGTPTEKLFF. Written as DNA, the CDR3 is TGTGCCAGCAGCTTGTCGGGCACTCCGACCGAAAAACTGTTTTTT.

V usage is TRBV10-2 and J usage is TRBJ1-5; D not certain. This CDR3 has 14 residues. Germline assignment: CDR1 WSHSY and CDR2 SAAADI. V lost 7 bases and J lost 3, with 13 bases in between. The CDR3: CASTRDTINQPQHF. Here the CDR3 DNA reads TGCGCCAGCACCAGAGACACTATCAATCAGCCCCAGCATTTT.

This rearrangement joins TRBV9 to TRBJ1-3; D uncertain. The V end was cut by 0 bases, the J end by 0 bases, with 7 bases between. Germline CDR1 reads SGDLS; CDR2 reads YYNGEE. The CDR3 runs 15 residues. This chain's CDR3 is CASSVAPSSGNTIYF. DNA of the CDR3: TGTGCCAGCAGCGTAGCGCCCTCCTCTGGAAACACCATATATTTT.

The CDR3 reads CSVESQTSGSYEQYF. CDR3 DNA sequence: TGCAGCGTTGAATCACAGACTAGCGGGAGTTACGAGCAGTACTTC. This sequence joins TRBV29-1 and TRBJ2-7; 12 bases match TRBD2. The junction had 6 bases not matched to a gene; V was cut back by 2 bases and J by 4 bases. The CDR3 totals 15 residues. Germline values: CDR1 SQVTM, CDR2 ANQGSEA.

CDR3 region: CSVSRTDTQYF. CDR3 in DNA: TGCAGTGTATCTCGCACAGATACGCAGTATTTT. The J gene is TRBJ2-3, the V gene TRBV20-1; D is unclear. The CDR3 loop spans 11 amino acids. V lost 7 bases and J 1 base, leaving 6 bases between the germline ends. Germline CDR1 DFQATT, CDR2 SNEGSKA (reference sequence).

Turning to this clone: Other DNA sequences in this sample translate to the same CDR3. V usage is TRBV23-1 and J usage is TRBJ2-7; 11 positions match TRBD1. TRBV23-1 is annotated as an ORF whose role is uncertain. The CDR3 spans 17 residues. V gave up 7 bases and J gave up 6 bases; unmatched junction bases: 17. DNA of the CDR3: TGCGCCAGCAATCTTCTTCGGGGACAGGGGGGCGAGCGCGAGCAGTACTTC. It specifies CASNLLRGQGGEREQYF.

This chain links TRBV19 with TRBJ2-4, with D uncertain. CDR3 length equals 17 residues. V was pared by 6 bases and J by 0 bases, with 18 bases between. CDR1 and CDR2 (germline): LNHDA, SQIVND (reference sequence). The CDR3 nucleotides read TGTGCCAGTAGCCCCGAAACTGGCCGTCTAGCCAAAAACATTCAGTACTTC. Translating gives CASSPETGRLAKNIQYF.

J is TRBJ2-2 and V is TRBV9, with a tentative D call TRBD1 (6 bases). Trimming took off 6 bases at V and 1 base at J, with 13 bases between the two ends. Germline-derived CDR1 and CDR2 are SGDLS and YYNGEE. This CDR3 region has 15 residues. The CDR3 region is CASNKLTGNTGELFF. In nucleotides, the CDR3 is TGTGCCAGCAACAAACTGACAGGGAACACCGGGGAGCTGTTTTTT.

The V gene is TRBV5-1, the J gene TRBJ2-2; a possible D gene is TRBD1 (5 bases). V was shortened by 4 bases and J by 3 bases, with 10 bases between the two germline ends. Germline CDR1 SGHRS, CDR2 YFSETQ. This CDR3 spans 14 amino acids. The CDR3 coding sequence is TGCGCCAGCAGCCAACAGGATTACACCGGGGAGCTGTTTTTT. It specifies CASSQQDYTGELFF.

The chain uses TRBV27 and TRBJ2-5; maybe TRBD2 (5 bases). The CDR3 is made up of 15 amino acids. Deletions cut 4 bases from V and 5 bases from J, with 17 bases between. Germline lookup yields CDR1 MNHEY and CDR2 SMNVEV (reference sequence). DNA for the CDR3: TGTGCCAGCAGTTCTCCCGGGGTGCGTCAGGAGACCCAGTACTTC. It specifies CASSSPGVRQETQYF.

CDR3 DNA: TGTGCCAGCTCACCAGTGGCAGGTACGCTAACCGAGCAGTACTTC. Translating gives CASSPVAGTLTEQYF. The chain carries TRBV18 and TRBJ2-7, with D unclear. V dropped 2 bases and J dropped 6 bases, with 17 bases sitting between them. CDR3 length equals 15 residues. Germline-derived CDR1 and CDR2 are KGHSH and LQKENI.